The sequence of this T cell receptor beta chain was determined in a study of cytomegalovirus exposure and HLA in healthy donors. This CDR3 spans 12 amino acids. Per the germline V gene, CDR1 is SGHVS and CDR2 is FQNEAQ. The V end lost 10 bases, the J end lost 8 bases, and 17 bases lay between the germline ends. The PCR was carried out with 60 Vbeta primers and 13 Jbeta primers. Generated by immunoSEQ multiplex PCR, the TCRdb table keeps only in-frame clones and is missing some. The table lists 120,000 or so clones, roughly 80% of them singletons. The TCR sequence derives from a man between 25 and 39 years old in good health and CMV-seropositive. The rearrangement uses TRBV7-8 and TRBJ1-2; D uncertain. Sequencing used PBMCs. The CDR3 nucleotides read TGTGCCACCTTAAGAGAACCACCCGGCTACACCTTC. It translates to CATLREPPGYTF.